Given below is one T cell receptor beta chain in context. The antigen remains unidentified. Isolated RNA was reverse transcribed in full, so expressed TCRB transcripts were sequenced. TCRdb's table, derived via immunoSEQ multiplex PCR, lists solely in-frame clones and lacks some. The table records 200,000 to 250,000 clones, 16% of them present only once. The sample comes from a study of beta chain features in type 1 diabetes. Study overall: Sorted cells from all samples, numbering 107,917,701, were examined.

A CD45RO/CCR7/CD25/CD127/CD95/CD27 panel sorted naive, central memory, regulatory and stem cell-like memory CD4+ cells. Study-wide results and caveats: Type 1 diabetes patients showed a moderate but significant shortening of TCRB CDR3s in all four CD4+ subsets. VDJ junctions sequenced from type 1 diabetes patients showed fewer insertions and more deletions. The naive, central memory and Treg TCRB repertoires of patients appeared to be more similar to one another than those of healthy donors.

V shed 6 bases and J shed 7 bases, with 10 bases lying between them. Germline V gene sequence: CDR1 KGHSH, CDR2 LQKENI. The CDR3 contains 12 residues. This sequence joins TRBV18 and TRBJ2-4; unclear D gene. Sequencing was performed on naive CD4+ T cells from blood. This clonotype was sampled from a man aged 30 to 45 with type 1 diabetes. CDR3 amino acids: CASSPSLNIQYF. The CDR3 DNA sequence: TGTGCCAGCTCTCCGTCTCTCAACATTCAGTACTTC.